Listed here are 23 T cell receptor beta chains from one sample, sequenced in a study of fetal regulatory T cell absence and autoimmunity. Assay used: immunoSEQ multiplex PCR; TCRdb lists only in-frame clones, some missing. There are just over 45,000 clones in the sample; just under 85% occur only once, and 0.4% to 0.45% lies in the top ten. Sequencing used cord blood. These receptor sequences come from a newborn boy with IPEX syndrome.

This rearrangement joins TRBV11-2 to TRBJ2-5, with D perhaps assigned TRBD1 or TRBD2 (6 bases each). V lost 5 bases and J lost 7, with 20 bases in between. Per germline, CDR1 SGHAT and CDR2 FQNNGV. CDR3 length equals 15 residues. For the CDR3, the DNA is TGTGCCAGCAGCCACGCTAGGGGGAGGTCCGGGACCCAGTACTTC. Its translation is CASSHARGRSGTQYF. The complete variable domain, with remaining parts taken from reference TRBV11-2 and TRBJ2-5, reads EAGVAQSPRYKIIEKRQSVAFWCNPISGHATLYWYQQILGQGPKLLIQFQNNGVVDDSQLPKDRFSAERLKGVDSTLKIQPAKLEDSAVYLCASSHARGRSGTQYFGPGTRLLVL.

The chain recombines TRBV6-5 with TRBJ2-7; D unresolved. Germline-derived CDR1 and CDR2 are MNHEY and SVGAGI. This CDR3 has 14 amino acids. V was trimmed by 0 bases and J by 3 bases, leaving 9 bases between them. DNA of the CDR3: TGTGCCAGCAGTTACTCTGGTCGGGTCTACGAGCAGTACTTC. Amino acids: CASSYSGRVYEQYF.

This chain uses TRBV6-4 with TRBJ2-7; D uncertain. V lost 3 bases to trimming and J lost 7 bases, with 7 bases between them. Germline CDR1 MRHNA, CDR2 SNTAGT. The CDR3 is 11 amino acids. Here the CDR3 reads CASSEPLEQYF. The CDR3 DNA sequence: TGTGCCAGCAGTGAACCCTTGGAGCAGTACTTC.

This chain links TRBV7-2 with TRBJ2-3; TRBD2 matches 8 bases. Germline V gives CDR1 SGHTA, CDR2 FQGNSA. The ends lost 1 base at V and 3 bases at J; junction bases unmatched: 6. The CDR3 sequence is 16 residues long. As DNA, the CDR3 is TGTGCCAGCAGCTTAGGGCCGGGGGGGTGGACAGATACGCAGTATTTT. Protein: CASSLGPGGWTDTQYF. Filled out from reference TRBV7-2 and TRBJ2-3, the complete variable domain reads GAGVSQSPSNKVTEKGKDVELRCDPISGHTALYWYRQSLGQGLEFLIYFQGNSAPDKSGLPSDRFSAERTGGSVSTLTIQRTQQEDSAVYLCASSLGPGGWTDTQYFGPGTRLTVL.

The chain uses TRBV10-3 and TRBJ1-3; D not certain. CDR1 and CDR2 (germline): ENHRY, SYGVKD. The CDR3 sequence is 17 residues long. Trimming stripped 2 bases from V and 0 bases from J, with 14 bases between. The CDR3 here is CAISEARHPSSGNTIYF. For the CDR3, the DNA is TGTGCCATCAGTGAGGCTAGGCACCCGAGCTCTGGAAACACCATATATTTT.

This clone came up once. The CDR3 reads CASSFLAGGADTQYF. CDR3 DNA: TGTGCCAGCAGCTTCCTCGCGGGGGGGGCAGATACGCAGTATTTT. The chain uses TRBV5-4 and TRBJ2-3, with 9 nucleotides matching TRBD2. The junction had 5 bases not matched to a gene; V was cut back by 2 bases and J by 4 bases. This CDR3 has 15 residues. The germline gives CDR1 SGHNT, CDR2 YYREEE (reference sequence).

The chain couples TRBV2 to TRBJ2-1; the D gene could be TRBD1 or TRBD2 (5 bases each). The CDR3 has 16 amino acids. The V end was cut by 6 bases, the J end by 0 bases, with 15 bases between. CDR1 SNHLY and CDR2 FYNNEI come from the germline V gene. The CDR3 region is CASSLPGTNSYNEQFF. CDR3 nucleotide sequence: TGTGCCAGCAGCCTGCCTGGGACGAACTCCTACAATGAGCAGTTCTTC.

The V and J genes are TRBV27 and TRBJ2-7; the match to TRBD2 covers 10 bases. Germline CDR1 is MNHEY and CDR2 is SMNVEV (reference sequence). This CDR3 is 14 amino acids long. The J segment lost 5 bases and the V segment lost 4 bases, leaving 5 bases of the junction unmatched. CDR3 DNA sequence: TGTGCCAGCAGTTACGGGACTAGCGCCGACGAGCAGTACTTC. Amino acid sequence: CASSYGTSADEQYF.

The chain combines TRBV30 with TRBJ1-2; TRBD1 matches 9 bases. Germline lookup yields CDR1 GTSNPN and CDR2 SVGIG (reference sequence). The CDR3 spans 17 residues. The V segment lost 3 bases and the J segment 3 bases; nucleotides outside the gene matches: 14. CDR3 residues: CAWREGDRDWSDYGYTF. DNA of the CDR3: TGTGCCTGGAGGGAAGGGGACAGGGATTGGAGTGACTATGGCTACACCTTC.

The V call is TRBV5-1, the J call TRBJ2-7; 9 nucleotides align to TRBD1. J was trimmed by 1 base and V by 2 bases; bases with no gene match: 16. The CDR3 is 19 amino acids. Per germline, CDR1 SGHRS and CDR2 YFSETQ. The CDR3 coding sequence is TGCGCCAGCAGCTTCGGGACGTCTTTGACAGGGGGGAGGTCCTACGAGCAGTACTTC. Residues: CASSFGTSLTGGRSYEQYF.

The chain combines TRBV4-1 with TRBJ2-7; D is unclear. From germline, CDR1 is MGHRA and CDR2 YSYEKL. The V end was cut by 1 base, the J end by 4 bases, with 8 bases between. The CDR3 sequence is 13 residues long. The CDR3 DNA reads as TGCGCCAGCAGCCAAGTTGAGTCATACGAGCAGTACTTC. This gives the protein CASSQVESYEQYF.

The chain employs TRBV19 and TRBJ2-7; 7 bases line up with TRBD2. This CDR3 is built from 13 residues. In germline, CDR1 is LNHDA, CDR2 SQIVND (reference sequence). V lost 1 base to trimming and J lost 6 bases; unmatched junction nucleotides: 3. CDR3 amino acids: CASSIAGGGEQYF. In DNA form, the CDR3 reads TGTGCCAGTAGTATAGCGGGAGGAGGCGAGCAGTACTTC.

This clone was recorded only once. The V and J genes are TRBV5-1 and TRBJ1-1; D is perhaps TRBD1 (6 bases). Germline CDR1 SGHRS, CDR2 YFSETQ. CDR3 length: 12 amino acids. V was shortened by 4 bases and J by 7 bases, with 11 bases between the two germline ends. As DNA, the CDR3 is TGCGCCAGCAGCACCGGACAGCTTGAAGCTTTCTTT. This sequence encodes CASSTGQLEAFF.

The chain carries TRBV6-5 and TRBJ2-7; perhaps TRBD2 as D (6 bases). The V end lost 2 bases, the J end lost 2 bases, and 16 bases lay between the germline ends. Per germline, CDR1 MNHEY and CDR2 SVGAGI. The CDR3 extends over 16 amino acids. The CDR3 sequence is CASSYPSRSGTYEQYF. CDR3 sequence (DNA): TGTGCCAGCAGTTACCCCAGCCGTAGCGGAACCTACGAGCAGTACTTC.

The rearrangement joins TRBV6-6 to TRBJ2-1, with D possibly being TRBD1 or TRBD2 (5 bases each). V was pared by 5 bases and J by 7 bases, with 18 bases between. This CDR3 is built from 15 residues. Germline V lookup: CDR1 MNHNY, CDR2 SVGAGI (reference sequence). This CDR3 reads CASSGVGENGNEQFF. CDR3 sequence (DNA): TGTGCCAGCAGTGGGGTGGGGGAGAACGGGAATGAGCAGTTCTTC.

The rearrangement joins TRBV29-1 to TRBJ2-7, with TRBD2 identical over 9 bases. There are 17 residues in the CDR3. Germline-derived CDR1 and CDR2 are SQVTM and ANQGSEA. The ends lost 2 bases at V and 0 bases at J; junction bases unmatched: 11. The CDR3 loop reads CSVELAGRLMDSYEQYF. The CDR3 DNA is TGCAGCGTTGAACTAGCGGGAAGGTTGATGGACTCCTACGAGCAGTACTTC.

The V gene is TRBV27, the J gene TRBJ2-3; D remains unclear. The CDR3 is 14 amino acids. Trimming removed 5 bases at V and 0 bases at J, with 9 bases between. The germline V gene has CDR1 MNHEY and CDR2 SMNVEV (reference sequence). Here the CDR3 DNA reads TGTGCCAGCAGTCCCTACGGGAGCACAGATACGCAGTATTTT. It is translated as CASSPYGSTDTQYF.

The chain has TRBV2 and TRBJ2-7; TRBD1 might be the D (6 bases). Germline-derived CDR1 and CDR2 are SNHLY and FYNNEI. Trimming cost V 7 bases and J 3 bases, with 22 bases left between them. The CDR3 has 16 residues. CDR3 residues: CASNFLEGGPFYEQYF. In DNA, the CDR3 is TGTGCCAGCAATTTTTTAGAAGGGGGACCGTTCTACGAGCAGTACTTC.

The rearrangement uses TRBV5-1 and TRBJ2-5, with 9 bases fitting TRBD2. The germline gives CDR1 SGHRS, CDR2 YFSETQ. The length of the CDR3 is 16 residues. V lost 1 base to trimming and J lost 0 bases; unmatched junction nucleotides: 4. The CDR3 DNA follows: TGCGCCAGCAGCTTGAAAGCGGGGGGTGACCAAGAGACCCAGTACTTC. Translation: CASSLKAGGDQETQYF.

The V and J genes are TRBV30 and TRBJ1-2; D gene unclear. Germline-derived CDR1 and CDR2 are GTSNPN and SVGIG (reference sequence). This CDR3 region has 12 residues. The V gene lost 0 bases and the J gene lost 0 bases, with 2 bases spanning the gap. CDR3 nucleotides: TGTGCCTGGAGTGTCACTAACTATGGCTACACCTTC. It specifies CAWSVTNYGYTF.

As to this clone: At one end the junction does not follow the germline gene, possibly because of a read error. The chain links TRBV9 to TRBJ2-1; 9 bases fit TRBD1. CDR1 and CDR2 from the germline V gene are SGDLS and YYNGEE. There are 13 residues in the CDR3. The CDR3 coding sequence is TGTGCCAGCGGGACAGGGTCCTTCAATGAGCAGTTCTTC. Translation: CASGTGSFNEQFF.

The chain links TRBV29-1 to TRBJ2-7, with D possibly TRBD1 on 7 matching bases. Per germline, CDR1 SQVTM and CDR2 ANQGSEA. V dropped 4 bases and J dropped 3 bases, with 10 bases sitting between them. The CDR3 sequence is 12 residues long. CDR3 nucleotide sequence: TGCAGCGTTGGACAGGGAGGCTACGAGCAGTACTTC. The encoded protein is CSVGQGGYEQYF.

This clone was seen once. The J gene is TRBJ2-2, the V gene TRBV5-1, with 7 positions matching TRBD2. CDR3 length equals 18 residues. Germline trimming cut 4 bases from V and 2 bases from J; bases unmatched to any gene: 14. Germline V gene sequence: CDR1 SGHRS, CDR2 YFSETQ. CDR3 nucleotides: TGCGCCAGCAGCCCCGGAGGGAGGGCCCTACTAAACACCGGGGAGCTGTTTTTT. Translating it yields CASSPGGRALLNTGELFF. The variable domain in full, with the rest retrieved from reference TRBV5-1 and TRBJ2-2, is KAGVTQTPRYLIKTRGQQVTLSCSPISGHRSVSWYQQTPGQGLQFLFEYFSETQRNKGNFPGRFSGRQFSNSRSEMNVSTLELGDSALYLCASSPGGRALLNTGELFFGEGSRLTVL.